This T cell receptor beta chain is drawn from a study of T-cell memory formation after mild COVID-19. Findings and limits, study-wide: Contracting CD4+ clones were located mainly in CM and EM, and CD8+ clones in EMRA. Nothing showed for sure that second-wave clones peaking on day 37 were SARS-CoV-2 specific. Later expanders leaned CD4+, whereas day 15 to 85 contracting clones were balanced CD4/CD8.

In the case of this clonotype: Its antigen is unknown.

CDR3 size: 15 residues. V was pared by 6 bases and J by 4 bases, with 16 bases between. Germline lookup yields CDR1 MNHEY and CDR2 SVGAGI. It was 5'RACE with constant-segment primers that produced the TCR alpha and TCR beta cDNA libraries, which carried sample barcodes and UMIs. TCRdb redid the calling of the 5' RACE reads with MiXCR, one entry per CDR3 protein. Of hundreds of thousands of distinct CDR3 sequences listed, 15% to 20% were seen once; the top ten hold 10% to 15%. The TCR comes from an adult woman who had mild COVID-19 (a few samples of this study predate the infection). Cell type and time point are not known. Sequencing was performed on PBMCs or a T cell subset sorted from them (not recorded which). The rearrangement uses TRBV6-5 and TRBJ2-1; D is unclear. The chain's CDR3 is CASSQRATGYNEQFF. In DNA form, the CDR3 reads TGTGCCAGCAGCCAAAGGGCCACGGGTTACAATGAGCAGTTCTTC.